What follows are 27 T cell receptor beta chains derived from one specimen sequenced in a study of blood T cell repertoires in COVID-19 (dated by TCRdb to 2019 to 2021). Receptor amplification or capture employed the immunoSEQ multiplex PCR assay. TCRdb stores this immuneACCESS table with in-frame sequences only. Part of the clones is absent; in the studies checked, under half of the shortfall reflects unresolved V genes, and no reason is known for the rest. This sample is represented by fewer than 350,000 clones; around 81% of them were singletons. The top ten constitute about 2.9% of the sample. The sequenced material came from peripheral blood. All receptors come from a woman aged 55-69 years with active or convalescent COVID-19.

The genes are TRBV9 and TRBJ2-7; a possible D gene is TRBD2 (5 bases). Germline CDR1 reads SGDLS; CDR2 reads YYNGEE. This CDR3 has 16 amino acids. V was shortened by 0 bases and J by 1 base, with 14 bases between the two germline ends. CDR3 protein: CASSVDPGSPSYEQYF. The CDR3 DNA sequence: TGTGCCAGCAGCGTAGATCCGGGATCCCCTTCCTACGAGCAGTACTTC. Filled out from reference TRBV9 and TRBJ2-7, the complete variable domain reads DSGVTQTPKHLITATGQRVTLRCSPRSGDLSVYWYQQSLDQGLQFLIQYYNGEERAKGNILERFSAQQFPDLHSELNLSSLELGDSALYFCASSVDPGSPSYEQYFGPGTRLTVT.

The genes are TRBV5-1 and TRBJ1-4; possibly TRBD1 for D (6 bases). Trimming left V 2 bases short and J 2 bases short, with 7 bases between. Germline V gene sequence: CDR1 SGHRS, CDR2 YFSETQ. There are 14 residues in the CDR3. In DNA form, the CDR3 reads TGCGCCAGCAGCTTCACAGGGACTAATGAAAAACTGTTTTTT. Translation: CASSFTGTNEKLFF.

V gene TRBV5-4 combines with J gene TRBJ2-7; TRBD2 aligns across 10 bases. The CDR3 extends over 13 amino acids. V gave up 4 bases and J gave up 6 bases; unmatched junction bases: 4. Germline loops: CDR1 SGHNT, CDR2 YYREEE (reference sequence). The CDR3 DNA sequence: TGTGCCAGCAGCCCGGGACTAGCGCGCGAGCAGTACTTC. Protein product: CASSPGLAREQYF. The whole variable domain, filled in from reference TRBV5-4 and TRBJ2-7, reads ETGVTQSPTHLIKTRGQQVTLRCSSQSGHNTVSWYQQALGQGPQFIFQYYREEENGRGNFPPRFSGLQFPNYSSELNVNALELDDSALYLCASSPGLAREQYFGPGTRLTVT.

This chain uses TRBV29-1 with TRBJ1-4; 7 nucleotides line up with TRBD1. Looked up from germline, CDR1 is SQVTM and CDR2 is ANQGSEA. Losses at the gene ends were 6 bases for V and 5 bases for J; bases not matched to a gene: 9. The CDR3 length is 14 residues. In nucleotides, the CDR3 is TGCAGCGTAGACCGACAGGGCGCCAATGAAAAACTGTTTTTT. This encodes CSVDRQGANEKLFF.

In nucleotides, the CDR3 is TGTGCCAGCAGCCAAGGGGCCAGGGAATATGGCTACACCTTC. The encoded protein is CASSQGAREYGYTF. This rearrangement joins TRBV4-2 to TRBJ1-2, with D possibly matching TRBD1 (5 bases). Trimming shortened V by 1 base and J by 5 bases, and 11 bases separated the two germline ends. This CDR3 spans 14 amino acids. Per germline, CDR1 LGHNA and CDR2 YNFKEQ.

V and J are TRBV7-8 and TRBJ2-7; a weak D match, TRBD2 (6 bases). The CDR3 loop spans 14 amino acids. Trimming pared 5 bases from V and 5 bases from J, leaving 16 bases between. Germline CDR1 SGHVS, CDR2 FQNEAQ. The CDR3 spells CASSRGAGGDEQYF. In nucleotides, the CDR3 is TGTGCCAGCAGCCGAGGGGCGGGCGGGGACGAGCAGTACTTC.

This chain connects TRBV7-9 to TRBJ1-1, with a weak D call TRBD1 (5 bases). V lost 0 bases and J lost 11, with 31 bases in between. The CDR3 is 19 residues long. Germline V gene lookup returns CDR1 SEHNR and CDR2 FQNEAQ (reference sequence). The CDR3 DNA reads TGTGCCAGCAGCTTAGCGCTAGGGAGGGTACGCACAAGGGACGGGATGGCTTTCTTT. Its protein product is CASSLALGRVRTRDGMAFF.

This clone is a singleton in its sample. This sequence joins TRBV7-3 and TRBJ2-3; TRBD2 matches at 10 bases. Germline V lookup: CDR1 SGHTA, CDR2 FQGTGA. The CDR3 is 16 residues long. V shed 2 bases and J 1 base; nucleotides not matched to a gene: 3. CDR3 coding DNA: TGTGCCAGCAGCTTAGGGCTAGCGGGGGGCACAGATACGCAGTATTTT. Its translation is CASSLGLAGGTDTQYF.

The CDR3 DNA sequence: TGCAGCGTTAAGGAGGGGACTCAGCCCCAGCATTTT. This encodes CSVKEGTQPQHF. This rearrangement joins TRBV29-1 to TRBJ1-5; a weak D match, TRBD1 (5 bases). Deletions cut 5 bases from V and 6 bases from J, with 11 bases between. The germline V gene encodes CDR1 SQVTM and CDR2 ANQGSEA. CDR3 size: 12 residues.

This clone has just a few counts. This rearrangement joins TRBV5-4 to TRBJ2-3, with 11 positions matching TRBD2. Germline V gene sequence: CDR1 SGHNT, CDR2 YYREEE (reference sequence). Trimming removed 3 bases from V and 2 bases from J; junction bases left unmatched: 2. The CDR3 has 15 amino acids. Here the CDR3 reads CASSSSGGFTDTQYF. In DNA form, the CDR3 reads TGTGCCAGCAGCTCTAGCGGGGGGTTCACAGATACGCAGTATTTT.

V usage is TRBV5-1 and J usage is TRBJ2-5; TRBD2 agrees at 7 bases. CDR1 SGHRS and CDR2 YFSETQ come from the germline V gene. CDR3 length: 14 residues. Trimming removed 5 bases from V and 2 bases from J; junction bases left unmatched: 6. CDR3 sequence reads: CASRGGFLQETQYF. The CDR3, as DNA: TGCGCCAGCAGGGGGGGGTTCCTTCAAGAGACCCAGTACTTC.

This rearrangement joins TRBV3-1 (or the pseudogene TRBV3-2) to TRBJ1-2, with 8 bases lining up with TRBD1. The CDR3 consists of 13 residues. Looked up from germline, CDR1 is LGHDT and CDR2 is YNNKEL (reference sequence). Trimming cost V 3 bases and J 13 bases; bases outside gene matches: 10. The CDR3 here is CASSHPGTGVSTF. In nucleotides, the CDR3 is TGTGCCAGCAGCCACCCCGGGACAGGTGTCTCCACCTTC.

This rearrangement joins TRBV5-1 to TRBJ1-4; D unclear. CDR3 length: 14 residues. Deletions cut 0 bases from V and 6 bases from J, with 9 bases between. Germline V gene data show CDR1 as SGHRS and CDR2 as YFSETQ. The CDR3: CASSLDGVYEKLFF. In DNA form, the CDR3 reads TGCGCCAGCAGCTTGGACGGGGTATATGAAAAACTGTTTTTT.

This clone was seen once. The chain couples TRBV25-1 to TRBJ1-5, with 7 bases that match TRBD1. With V trimmed by 4 bases and J by 5 bases, 2 bases remained unmatched. This CDR3 spans 13 amino acids. Germline CDR1 MGHDK, CDR2 SYGVNS. The CDR3 is CASSGQGHQPQHF. DNA for the CDR3: TGTGCCAGCAGTGGACAGGGCCATCAGCCCCAGCATTTT.

The J gene is TRBJ2-1, the V gene TRBV5-1, with 8 nucleotides matching TRBD2. The germline V gene encodes CDR1 SGHRS and CDR2 YFSETQ. The CDR3 covers 17 residues. The J segment lost 8 bases and the V segment lost 2 bases, leaving 15 bases of the junction unmatched. CDR3 sequence (DNA): TGCGCCAGCAGCTTTTTCGCCCCGGGACTAGTTGACGATGAGCAGTTCTTC. Encoded protein: CASSFFAPGLVDDEQFF.

The rearrangement links TRBV11-2 to TRBJ2-5; no clear D gene. V was shortened by 3 bases and J by 3 bases, with 5 bases between the two germline ends. The CDR3 spans 12 residues. The germline V gene encodes CDR1 SGHAT and CDR2 FQNNGV. The CDR3 nucleotides are TGTGCCAGCAGCTTCCCCGAAGAGACCCAGTACTTC. It specifies CASSFPEETQYF.

Points on this clone: This specimen includes other DNA sequences encoding the same CDR3. This chain uses TRBV7-9 with TRBJ1-2; 8 bases align to TRBD1. The CDR3 has 15 residues. Germline-derived CDR1 and CDR2 are SEHNR and FQNEAQ (reference sequence). V dropped 3 bases and J dropped 3; count of bases not matched to a gene: 6. The CDR3 DNA reads as TGTGCCAGCAGCTTCCCCGGACAGGGTGACTATGGCTACACCTTC. Its translation: CASSFPGQGDYGYTF.

The rearrangement joins TRBV3-1 (or the pseudogene TRBV3-2) to TRBJ2-3, with 11 bases matching TRBD2. This CDR3 has 18 amino acids. The V gene end was trimmed by 4 bases and the J gene end by 2 bases; junction bases not matched to a gene: 11. Germline V gene sequence: CDR1 LGHDT, CDR2 YNNKEL (reference sequence). CDR3 residues: CASSPKWVLAGVTDTQYF. In nucleotides, the CDR3 is TGTGCCAGCAGCCCCAAGTGGGTACTAGCGGGGGTCACAGATACGCAGTATTTT.

The V gene is TRBV24-1, the J gene TRBJ2-3; 7 positions agree with TRBD1. Germline lookup yields CDR1 KGHDR and CDR2 SFDVKD. Trimming cost V 9 bases and J 4 bases; bases outside gene matches: 9. The CDR3 extends over 14 amino acids. The CDR3 protein is CATSGSGGPDTQYF. DNA for the CDR3: TGTGCCACCTCTGGGTCAGGGGGTCCAGATACGCAGTATTTT.

The chain combines TRBV7-3 with TRBJ2-1; TRBD1 might be the D (5 bases). The CDR3 is 14 residues long. The germline gives CDR1 SGHTA, CDR2 FQGTGA. Trimming left V 2 bases short and J 1 base short, with 6 bases between. CDR3 sequence reads: CASSLPGSYNEQFF. The CDR3 nucleotides read TGTGCCAGCAGCTTACCAGGGTCCTACAATGAGCAGTTCTTC.

The J gene is TRBJ1-2, the V gene TRBV7-9; no definite D call. CDR1 SEHNR and CDR2 FQNEAQ come from the germline V gene (reference sequence). Trimming shortened V by 4 bases and J by 7 bases, and 7 bases separated the two germline ends. The length of the CDR3 is 11 residues. For the CDR3, the DNA is TGTGCCAGCAGCTCCTACGGTGGCTACACCTTC. This encodes CASSSYGGYTF.

The chain carries TRBV9 and TRBJ1-2, with TRBD1 as a possible D gene (6 bases). The V gene lost 2 bases and the J gene lost 2 bases, with 10 bases spanning the gap. This CDR3 comprises 14 residues. The germline V gene encodes CDR1 SGDLS and CDR2 YYNGEE. CDR3 bases: TGTGCCAGCAGCGTCGCCGGGACAAACTATGGCTACACCTTC. Its protein is CASSVAGTNYGYTF.

This sequence joins TRBV6-1 and TRBJ1-6; TRBD1 matches at 8 bases. This CDR3 comprises 13 residues. Germline V gene data show CDR1 as MNHNS and CDR2 as SASEGT. Losses at the gene ends were 3 bases for V and 10 bases for J; bases not matched to a gene: 2. Here the CDR3 DNA reads TGTGCCAGCAGTGACCAGGGGGCCTCACCCCTCCACTTT. Encoded protein: CASSDQGASPLHF.

This chain links TRBV19 with TRBJ1-1, with TRBD1 matching over 8 bases. The germline CDR1 and CDR2 sequences are LNHDA and SQIVND (reference sequence). The CDR3 sequence is 17 residues long. With V trimmed by 5 bases and J by 9 bases, 20 bases remained unmatched. The CDR3 coding sequence is TGTGCCAGTAGTGTTGTTACCAGACAGGGGCCCCCCCTAAAAGCTTTCTTT. Translating gives CASSVVTRQGPPLKAFF.

A few counts support this clone. V usage is TRBV6-4 and J usage is TRBJ1-5, with 8 nucleotides matching TRBD1. The CDR3 sequence is 13 residues long. The V gene's germline CDR1 is MRHNA and CDR2 SNTAGT. V lost 5 bases and J lost 6; bases outside the gene matches: 3. The DNA of the CDR3 is TGTGCCAGCAGTACCGACAGGGGTCAGCCCCAGCATTTT. Translating it yields CASSTDRGQPQHF.

This clone was seen only a few times. V gene TRBV13 combines with J gene TRBJ2-7; 8 bases are a match to TRBD1. Germline V gene data show CDR1 as PRHDT and CDR2 as FYEKMQ (reference sequence). The V gene end was trimmed by 5 bases and the J gene end by 4 bases; junction bases not matched to a gene: 7. The CDR3 has 14 amino acids. CDR3: CASSRGQGIYEQYF. The CDR3 DNA sequence: TGTGCCAGCAGCCGCGGACAGGGAATTTACGAGCAGTACTTC.

This clone came up a few times. V gene TRBV5-6 combines with J gene TRBJ1-5; D not certain. Germline CDR1 SGHDT, CDR2 YYEEEE. This CDR3 region has 12 residues. Trimming stripped 9 bases from V and 2 bases from J, with 9 bases between. The CDR3 coding sequence is TGTGCCACCTCTCGCGGCAATCAGCCCCAGCATTTT. This sequence encodes CATSRGNQPQHF.